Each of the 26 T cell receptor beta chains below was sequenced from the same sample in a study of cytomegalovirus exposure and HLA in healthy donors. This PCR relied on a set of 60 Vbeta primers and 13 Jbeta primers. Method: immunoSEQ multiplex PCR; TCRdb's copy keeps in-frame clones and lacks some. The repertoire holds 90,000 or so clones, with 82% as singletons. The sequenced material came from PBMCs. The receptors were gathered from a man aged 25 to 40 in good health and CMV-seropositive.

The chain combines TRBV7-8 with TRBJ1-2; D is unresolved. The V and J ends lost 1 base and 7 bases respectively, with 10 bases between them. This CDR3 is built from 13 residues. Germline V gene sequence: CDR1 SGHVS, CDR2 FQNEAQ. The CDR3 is CASSLELPGGYTF. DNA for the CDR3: TGTGCCAGCAGCTTAGAACTCCCGGGTGGCTACACCTTC.

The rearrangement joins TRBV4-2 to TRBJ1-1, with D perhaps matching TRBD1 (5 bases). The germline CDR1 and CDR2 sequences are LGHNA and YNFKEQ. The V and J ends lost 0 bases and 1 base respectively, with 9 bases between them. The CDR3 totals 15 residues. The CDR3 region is CASSQDWGQNTEAFF. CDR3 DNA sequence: TGTGCCAGCAGCCAAGACTGGGGCCAGAACACTGAAGCTTTCTTT.

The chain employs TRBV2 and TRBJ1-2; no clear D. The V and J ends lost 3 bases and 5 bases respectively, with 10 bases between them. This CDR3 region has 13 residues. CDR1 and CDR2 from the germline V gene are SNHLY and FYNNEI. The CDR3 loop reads CASSEIGLYGYTF. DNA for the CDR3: TGTGCCAGCAGTGAGATCGGGTTATATGGCTACACCTTC.

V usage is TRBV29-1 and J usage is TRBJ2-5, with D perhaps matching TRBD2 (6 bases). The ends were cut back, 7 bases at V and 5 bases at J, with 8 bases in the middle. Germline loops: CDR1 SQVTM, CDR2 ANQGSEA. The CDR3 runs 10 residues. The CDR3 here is CSAGGETQYF. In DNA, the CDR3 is TGCAGCGCAGGAGGGGAGACCCAGTACTTC.

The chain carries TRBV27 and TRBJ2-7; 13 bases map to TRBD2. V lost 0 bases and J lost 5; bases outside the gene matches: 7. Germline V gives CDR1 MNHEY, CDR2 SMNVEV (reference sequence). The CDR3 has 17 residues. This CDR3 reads CASSLSRTSGSLHEQYF. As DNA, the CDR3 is TGTGCCAGCAGTTTATCTCGGACTAGCGGGAGCCTCCACGAGCAGTACTTC.

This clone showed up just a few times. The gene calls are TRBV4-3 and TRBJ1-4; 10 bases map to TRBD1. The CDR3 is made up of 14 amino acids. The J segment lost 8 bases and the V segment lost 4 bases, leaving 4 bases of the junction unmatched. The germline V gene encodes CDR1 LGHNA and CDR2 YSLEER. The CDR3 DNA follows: TGCGCCAGCAGCCCCGGACAGGGGGAAGAAAAACTGTTTTTT. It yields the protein CASSPGQGEEKLFF.

This CDR3 reads CASRSMLPGGAGNYGYTF. CDR3 in DNA: TGCGCCAGCAGGTCCATGCTTCCAGGGGGCGCTGGGAACTATGGCTACACCTTC. The genes are TRBV5-1 and TRBJ1-2, with 8 nucleotides matching TRBD1. Germline V CDR1 and CDR2: SGHRS, YFSETQ. The CDR3 sequence is 18 residues long. V was clipped by 5 bases and J by 2 bases; unmatched bases: 17.

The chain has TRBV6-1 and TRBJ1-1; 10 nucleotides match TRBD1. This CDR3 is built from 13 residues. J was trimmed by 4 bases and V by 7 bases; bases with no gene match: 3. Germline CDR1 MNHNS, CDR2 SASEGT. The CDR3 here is CASIRDRGTEAFF. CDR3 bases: TGTGCCAGCATTCGGGACAGGGGCACTGAAGCTTTCTTT.

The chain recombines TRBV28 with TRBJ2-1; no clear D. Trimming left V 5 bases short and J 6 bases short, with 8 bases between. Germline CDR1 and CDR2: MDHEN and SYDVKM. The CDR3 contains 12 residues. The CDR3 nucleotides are TGTGCCAGCAGTCTAATAACCAATGAGCAGTTCTTC. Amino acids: CASSLITNEQFF.

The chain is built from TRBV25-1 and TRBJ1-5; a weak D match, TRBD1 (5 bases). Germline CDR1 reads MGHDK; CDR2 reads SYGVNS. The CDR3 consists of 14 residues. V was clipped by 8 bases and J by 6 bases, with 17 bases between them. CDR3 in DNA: TGTGCCAGCCAAGGGGCGGGGGTTGGTCAGCCCCAGCATTTT. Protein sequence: CASQGAGVGQPQHF.

Written as DNA, the CDR3 is TGCGCCAGCAGCCAAGAATGGACGACAGGGTGGAATCAGCCCCAGCATTTT. Translating it yields CASSQEWTTGWNQPQHF. The chain carries TRBV4-1 and TRBJ1-5; 7 bases are a match to TRBD1. CDR3 size: 17 residues. The V gene's germline CDR1 is MGHRA and CDR2 YSYEKL. J lost 4 bases, V lost 0 bases, and 9 bases had no gene match.

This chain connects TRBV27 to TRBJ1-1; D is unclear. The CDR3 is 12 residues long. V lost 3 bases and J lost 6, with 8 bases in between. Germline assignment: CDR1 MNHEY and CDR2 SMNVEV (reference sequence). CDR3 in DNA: TGTGCCAGCAGTTTCGAGGGATCTGAAGCTTTCTTT. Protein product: CASSFEGSEAFF.

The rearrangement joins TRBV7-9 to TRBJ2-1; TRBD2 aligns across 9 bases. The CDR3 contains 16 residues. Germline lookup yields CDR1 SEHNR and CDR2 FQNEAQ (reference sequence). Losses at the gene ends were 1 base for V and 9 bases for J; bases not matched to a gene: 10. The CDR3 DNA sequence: TGTGCCAGCAGCTTAGACTCGCGCGGGAGGGCTGGTGAGCAGTTCTTC. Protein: CASSLDSRGRAGEQFF. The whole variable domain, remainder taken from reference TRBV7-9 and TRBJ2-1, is DTGVSQNPRHKITKRGQNVTFRCDPISEHNRLYWYRQTLGQGPEFLTYFQNEAQLEKSRLLSDRFSAERPKGSFSTLEIQRTEQGDSAMYLCASSLDSRGRAGEQFFGPGTRLTVL.

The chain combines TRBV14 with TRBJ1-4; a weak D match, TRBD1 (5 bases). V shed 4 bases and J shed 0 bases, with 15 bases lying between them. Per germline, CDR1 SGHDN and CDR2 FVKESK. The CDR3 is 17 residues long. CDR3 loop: CASSRVTGPATNEKLFF. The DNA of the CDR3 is TGTGCCAGCAGCCGCGTAACAGGTCCTGCAACTAATGAAAAACTGTTTTTT.

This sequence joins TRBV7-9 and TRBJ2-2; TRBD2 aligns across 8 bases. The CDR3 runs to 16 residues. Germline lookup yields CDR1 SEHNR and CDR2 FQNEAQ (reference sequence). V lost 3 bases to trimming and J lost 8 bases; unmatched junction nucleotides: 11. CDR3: CASSFPGLGRSGELFF. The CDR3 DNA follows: TGTGCCAGCAGCTTTCCGGGACTAGGTCGTTCGGGGGAGCTGTTTTTT.

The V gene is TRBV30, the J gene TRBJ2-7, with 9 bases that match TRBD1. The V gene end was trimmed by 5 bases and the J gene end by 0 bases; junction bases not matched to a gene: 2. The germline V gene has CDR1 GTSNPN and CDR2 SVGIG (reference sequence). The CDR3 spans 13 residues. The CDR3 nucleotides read TGTGCCTGGGGACAGGGGCTCTCCTACGAGCAGTACTTC. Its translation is CAWGQGLSYEQYF.

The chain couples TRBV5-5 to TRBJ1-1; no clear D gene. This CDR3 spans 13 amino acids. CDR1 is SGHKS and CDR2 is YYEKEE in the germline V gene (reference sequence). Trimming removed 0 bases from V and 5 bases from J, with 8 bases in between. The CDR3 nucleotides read TGTGCCAGCAGCTTGGACAGTGGGACTGAAGCTTTCTTT. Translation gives CASSLDSGTEAFF.

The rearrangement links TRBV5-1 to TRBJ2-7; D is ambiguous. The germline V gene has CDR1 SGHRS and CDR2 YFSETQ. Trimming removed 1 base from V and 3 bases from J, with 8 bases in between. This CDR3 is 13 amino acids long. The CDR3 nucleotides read TGCGCCAGCAGCTTGACGGGTATCTACGAGCAGTACTTC. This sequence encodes CASSLTGIYEQYF.

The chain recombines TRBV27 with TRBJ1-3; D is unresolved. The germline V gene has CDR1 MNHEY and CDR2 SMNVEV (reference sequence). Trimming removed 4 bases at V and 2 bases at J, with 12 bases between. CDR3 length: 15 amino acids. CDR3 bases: TGTGCCAGCAGTTCCGGAGGGTTCCCTGGAAACACCATATATTTT. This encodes CASSSGGFPGNTIYF.

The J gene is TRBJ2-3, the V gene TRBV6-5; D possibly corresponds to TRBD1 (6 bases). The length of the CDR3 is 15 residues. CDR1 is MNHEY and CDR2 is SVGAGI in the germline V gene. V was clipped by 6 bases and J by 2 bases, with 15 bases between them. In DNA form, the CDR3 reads TGTGCCAGCAGACGAGACAGGTCCCCCACAGATACGCAGTATTTT. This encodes CASRRDRSPTDTQYF.

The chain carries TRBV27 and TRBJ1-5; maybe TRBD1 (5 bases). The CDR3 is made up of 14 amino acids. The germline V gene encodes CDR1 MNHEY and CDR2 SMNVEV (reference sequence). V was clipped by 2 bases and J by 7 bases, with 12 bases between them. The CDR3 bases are TGTGCCAGCAGTTTAAAGGCAGGGATGCAGCCCCAGCATTTT. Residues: CASSLKAGMQPQHF.

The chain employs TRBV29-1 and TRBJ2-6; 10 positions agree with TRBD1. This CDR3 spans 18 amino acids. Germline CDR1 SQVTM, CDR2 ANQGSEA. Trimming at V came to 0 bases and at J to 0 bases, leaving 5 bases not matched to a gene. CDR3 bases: TGCAGCGTTGAAGATCTAGGACAGGGGGTCTCTGGGGCCAACGTCCTGACTTTC. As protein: CSVEDLGQGVSGANVLTF.

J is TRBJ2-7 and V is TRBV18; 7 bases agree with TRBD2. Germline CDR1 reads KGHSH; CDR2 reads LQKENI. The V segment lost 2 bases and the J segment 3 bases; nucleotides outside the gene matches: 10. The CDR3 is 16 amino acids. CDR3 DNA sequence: TGTGCCAGCTCACCAGGGCTAGCGGTCTCTTACTACGAGCAGTACTTC. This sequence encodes CASSPGLAVSYYEQYF.

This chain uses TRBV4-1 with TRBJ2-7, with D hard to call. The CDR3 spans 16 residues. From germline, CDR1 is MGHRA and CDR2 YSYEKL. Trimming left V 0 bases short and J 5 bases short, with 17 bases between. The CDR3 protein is CASSQDIVPEVNEQYF. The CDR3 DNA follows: TGCGCCAGCAGCCAAGATATAGTCCCCGAGGTTAACGAGCAGTACTTC.

The chain's CDR3 is CASSLLSSGGTQYF. The DNA for the CDR3 is TGTGCCAGCAGTTTATTGTCTAGCGGGGGTACGCAGTATTTT. This sequence joins TRBV28 and TRBJ2-3, with 10 bases matching TRBD2. Looked up from germline, CDR1 is MDHEN and CDR2 is SYDVKM. Trimming at V came to 1 base and at J to 8 bases, leaving 3 bases not matched to a gene. This CDR3 is built from 14 residues.

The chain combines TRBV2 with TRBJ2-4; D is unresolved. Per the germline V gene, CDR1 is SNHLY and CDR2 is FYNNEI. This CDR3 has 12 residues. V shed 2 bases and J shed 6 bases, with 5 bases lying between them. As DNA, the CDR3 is TGTGCCAGCAGTGAATCCGGAAACATTCAGTACTTC. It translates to CASSESGNIQYF.